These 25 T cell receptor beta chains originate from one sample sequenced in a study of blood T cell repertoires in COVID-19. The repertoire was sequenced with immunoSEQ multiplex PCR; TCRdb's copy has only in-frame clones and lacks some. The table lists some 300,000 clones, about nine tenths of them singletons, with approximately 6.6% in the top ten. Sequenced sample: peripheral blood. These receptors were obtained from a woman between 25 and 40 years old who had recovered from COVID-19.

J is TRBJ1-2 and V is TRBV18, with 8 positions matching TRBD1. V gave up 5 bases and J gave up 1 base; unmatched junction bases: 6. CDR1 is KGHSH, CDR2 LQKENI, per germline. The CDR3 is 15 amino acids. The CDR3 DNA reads TGTGCCAGCTCATCTGACAGGGGAAATAACTATGGCTACACCTTC. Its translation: CASSSDRGNNYGYTF.

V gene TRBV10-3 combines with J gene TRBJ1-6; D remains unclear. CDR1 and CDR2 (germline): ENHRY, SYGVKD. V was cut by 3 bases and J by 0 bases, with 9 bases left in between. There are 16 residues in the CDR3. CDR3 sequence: CAISEHRSSYNSPLHF. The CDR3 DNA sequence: TGTGCCATCAGTGAACACCGGAGCTCCTATAATTCACCCCTCCACTTT.

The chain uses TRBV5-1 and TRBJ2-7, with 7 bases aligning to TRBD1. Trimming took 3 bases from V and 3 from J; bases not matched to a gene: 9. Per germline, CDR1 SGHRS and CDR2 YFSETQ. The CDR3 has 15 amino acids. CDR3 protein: CASSSSGQPVYEQYF. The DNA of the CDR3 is TGCGCCAGCAGCTCCTCGGGACAGCCCGTCTACGAGCAGTACTTC.

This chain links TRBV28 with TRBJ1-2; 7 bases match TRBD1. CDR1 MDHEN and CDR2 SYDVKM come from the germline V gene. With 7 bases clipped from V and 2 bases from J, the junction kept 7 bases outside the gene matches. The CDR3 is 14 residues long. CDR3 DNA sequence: TGTGCCAGCATCGAGATGGGACAGAACTATGGCTACACCTTC. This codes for CASIEMGQNYGYTF.

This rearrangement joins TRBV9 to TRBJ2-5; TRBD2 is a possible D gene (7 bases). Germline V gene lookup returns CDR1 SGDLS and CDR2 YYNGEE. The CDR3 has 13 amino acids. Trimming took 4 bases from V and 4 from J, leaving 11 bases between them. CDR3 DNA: TGTGCCAGCAGCCCTCGGGGGGCAGAGACCCAGTACTTC. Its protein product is CASSPRGAETQYF. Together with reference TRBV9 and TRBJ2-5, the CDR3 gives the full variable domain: DSGVTQTPKHLITATGQRVTLRCSPRSGDLSVYWYQQSLDQGLQFLIQYYNGEERAKGNILERFSAQQFPDLHSELNLSSLELGDSALYFCASSPRGAETQYFGPGTRLLVL.

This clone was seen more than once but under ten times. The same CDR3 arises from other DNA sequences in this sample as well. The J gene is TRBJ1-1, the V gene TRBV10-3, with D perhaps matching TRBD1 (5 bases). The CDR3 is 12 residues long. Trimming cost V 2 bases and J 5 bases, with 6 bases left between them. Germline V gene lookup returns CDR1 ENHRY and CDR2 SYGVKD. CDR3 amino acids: CAISEGGTEAFF. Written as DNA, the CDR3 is TGTGCCATCAGTGAGGGGGGGACTGAAGCTTTCTTT.

In DNA form, the CDR3 reads TGTGCCAGCAGTGAGTTCCGGGACAGGGGGAATGAAAAACTGTTTTTT. Translating gives CASSEFRDRGNEKLFF. The V gene is TRBV6-1, the J gene TRBJ1-4, with TRBD1 matching 11 bases. The CDR3 contains 16 residues. V lost 3 bases, J lost 5 bases, and 5 bases stayed unmatched. Germline values: CDR1 MNHNS, CDR2 SASEGT.

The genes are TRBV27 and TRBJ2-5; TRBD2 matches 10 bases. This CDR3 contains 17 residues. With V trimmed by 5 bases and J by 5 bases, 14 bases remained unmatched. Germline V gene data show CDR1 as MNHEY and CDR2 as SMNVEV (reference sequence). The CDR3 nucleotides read TGTGCCAGCAGTATCCGACTAGCGGGCCAGAAACGCGAGACCCAGTACTTC. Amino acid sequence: CASSIRLAGQKRETQYF.

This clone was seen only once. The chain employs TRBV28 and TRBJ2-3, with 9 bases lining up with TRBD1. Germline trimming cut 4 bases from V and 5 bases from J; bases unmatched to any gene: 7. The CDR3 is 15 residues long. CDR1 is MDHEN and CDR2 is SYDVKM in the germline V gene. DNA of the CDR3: TGTGCCAGCAGTTCCCCGGGACAGGGTGGAGATACGCAGTATTTT. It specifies CASSSPGQGGDTQYF.

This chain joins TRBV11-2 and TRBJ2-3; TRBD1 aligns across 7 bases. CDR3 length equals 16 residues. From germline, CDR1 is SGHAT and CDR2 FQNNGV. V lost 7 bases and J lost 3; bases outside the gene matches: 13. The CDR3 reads CASTQIGTAGTDTQYF. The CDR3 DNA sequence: TGTGCCAGCACCCAGATAGGGACAGCCGGAACAGATACGCAGTATTTT. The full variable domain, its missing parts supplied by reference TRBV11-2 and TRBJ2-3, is EAGVAQSPRYKIIEKRQSVAFWCNPISGHATLYWYQQILGQGPKLLIQFQNNGVVDDSQLPKDRFSAERLKGVDSTLKIQPAKLEDSAVYLCASTQIGTAGTDTQYFGPGTRLTVL.

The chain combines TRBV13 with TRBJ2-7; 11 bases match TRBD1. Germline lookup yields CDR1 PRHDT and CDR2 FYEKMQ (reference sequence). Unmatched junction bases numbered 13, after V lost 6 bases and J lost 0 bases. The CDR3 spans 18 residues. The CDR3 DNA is TGTGCCAGCAGTTCTAGGACAGGGGGCGCAACAACCTCCTACGAGCAGTACTTC. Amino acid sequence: CASSSRTGGATTSYEQYF.

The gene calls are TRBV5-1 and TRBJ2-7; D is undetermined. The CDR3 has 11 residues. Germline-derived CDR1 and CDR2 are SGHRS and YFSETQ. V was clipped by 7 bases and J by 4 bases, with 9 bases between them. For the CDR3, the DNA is TGCGCCAGCGCAGACATGTACGAGCAGTACTTC. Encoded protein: CASADMYEQYF.

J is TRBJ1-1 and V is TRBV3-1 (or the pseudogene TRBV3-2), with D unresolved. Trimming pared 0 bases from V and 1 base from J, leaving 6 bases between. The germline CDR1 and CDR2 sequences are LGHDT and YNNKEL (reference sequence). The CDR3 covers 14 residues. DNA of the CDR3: TGTGCCAGCAGCCAAGAAGCTTGGAACACTGAAGCTTTCTTT. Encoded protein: CASSQEAWNTEAFF.

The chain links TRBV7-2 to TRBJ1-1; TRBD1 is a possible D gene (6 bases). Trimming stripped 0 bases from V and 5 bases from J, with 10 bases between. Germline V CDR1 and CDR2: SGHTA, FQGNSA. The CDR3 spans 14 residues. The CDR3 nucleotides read TGTGCCAGCAGCTTAGCCAGGGGTCGGACTGAAGCTTTCTTT. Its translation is CASSLARGRTEAFF.

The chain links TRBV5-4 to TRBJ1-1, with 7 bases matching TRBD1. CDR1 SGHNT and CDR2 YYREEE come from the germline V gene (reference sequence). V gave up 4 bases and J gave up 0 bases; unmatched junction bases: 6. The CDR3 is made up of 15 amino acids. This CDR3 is CASSGRQGLNTEAFF. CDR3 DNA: TGTGCCAGCAGCGGAAGACAGGGACTGAACACTGAAGCTTTCTTT.

DNA for the CDR3: TGTGCCAGCAGCCAAGCTTTCCAGGATGGCTATAACGAAAAACTGTTTTTT. Amino acids: CASSQAFQDGYNEKLFF. The chain has TRBV4-2 and TRBJ1-4; D unresolved. The CDR3 consists of 17 residues. The ends were cut back, 1 base at V and 8 bases at J, with 20 bases in the middle. Per the germline V gene, CDR1 is LGHNA and CDR2 is YNFKEQ.

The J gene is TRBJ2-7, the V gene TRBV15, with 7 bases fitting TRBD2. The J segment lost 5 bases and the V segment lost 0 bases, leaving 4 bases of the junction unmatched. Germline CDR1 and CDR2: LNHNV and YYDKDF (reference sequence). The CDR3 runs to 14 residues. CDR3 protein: CATSREELANEQYF. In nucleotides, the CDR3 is TGTGCCACCAGCAGAGAGGAACTAGCGAACGAGCAGTACTTC.

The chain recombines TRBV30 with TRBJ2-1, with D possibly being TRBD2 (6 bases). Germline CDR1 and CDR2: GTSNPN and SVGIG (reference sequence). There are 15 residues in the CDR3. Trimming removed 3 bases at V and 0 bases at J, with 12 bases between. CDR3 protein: CAWRRIGGSYNEQFF. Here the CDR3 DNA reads TGTGCCTGGAGGCGGATCGGGGGCTCCTACAATGAGCAGTTCTTC.

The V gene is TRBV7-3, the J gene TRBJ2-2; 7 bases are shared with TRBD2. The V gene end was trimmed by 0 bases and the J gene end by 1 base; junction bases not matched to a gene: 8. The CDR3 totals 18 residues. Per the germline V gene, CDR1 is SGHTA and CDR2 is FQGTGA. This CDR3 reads CASSLTGYAGVNTGELFF. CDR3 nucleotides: TGTGCCAGCAGCTTAACGGGTTATGCGGGGGTGAACACCGGGGAGCTGTTTTTT.

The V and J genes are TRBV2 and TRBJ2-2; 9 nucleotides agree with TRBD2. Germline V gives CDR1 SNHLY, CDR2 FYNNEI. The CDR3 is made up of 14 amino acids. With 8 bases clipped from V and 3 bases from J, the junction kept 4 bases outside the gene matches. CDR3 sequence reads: CASRSGGYTGELFF. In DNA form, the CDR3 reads TGTGCCAGCCGTAGCGGGGGCTACACCGGGGAGCTGTTTTTT.

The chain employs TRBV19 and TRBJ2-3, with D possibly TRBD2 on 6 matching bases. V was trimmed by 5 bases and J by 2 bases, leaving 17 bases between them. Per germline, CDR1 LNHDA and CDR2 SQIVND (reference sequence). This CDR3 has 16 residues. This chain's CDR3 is CASSPVAGPPTDTQYF. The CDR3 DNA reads TGTGCCAGTAGTCCAGTGGCGGGGCCACCCACAGATACGCAGTATTTT.

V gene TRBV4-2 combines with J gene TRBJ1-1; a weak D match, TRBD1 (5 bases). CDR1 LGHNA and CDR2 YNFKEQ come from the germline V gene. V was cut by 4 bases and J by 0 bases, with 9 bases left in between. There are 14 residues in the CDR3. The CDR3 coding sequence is TGTGCCAGCAGCCCCGGGGGGATGAACACTGAAGCTTTCTTT. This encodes CASSPGGMNTEAFF.

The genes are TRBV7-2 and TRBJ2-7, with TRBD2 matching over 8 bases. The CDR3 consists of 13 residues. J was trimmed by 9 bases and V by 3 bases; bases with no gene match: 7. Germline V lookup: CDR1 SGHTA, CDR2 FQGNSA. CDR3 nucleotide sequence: TGTGCCAGCAGCTTTGCGGGGGGCAGAGGGCAGTACTTC. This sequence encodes CASSFAGGRGQYF.

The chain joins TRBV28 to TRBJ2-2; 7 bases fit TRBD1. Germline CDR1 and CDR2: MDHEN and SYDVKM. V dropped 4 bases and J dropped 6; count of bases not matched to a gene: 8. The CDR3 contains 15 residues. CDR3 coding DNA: TGTGCCAGCAGTTCCTCGACAGGGCGGGCCGGGGAGCTGTTTTTT. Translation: CASSSSTGRAGELFF.

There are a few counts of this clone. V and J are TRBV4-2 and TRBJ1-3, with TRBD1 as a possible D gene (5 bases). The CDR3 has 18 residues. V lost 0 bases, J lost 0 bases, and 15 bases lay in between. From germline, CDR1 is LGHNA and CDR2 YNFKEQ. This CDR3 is CASSQEGGRARSGNTIYF. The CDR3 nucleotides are TGTGCCAGCAGCCAAGAGGGAGGCAGGGCCCGCTCTGGAAACACCATATATTTT.